The rows below give T cell receptor beta chains drawn from one sample of a study of tumor-infiltrating lymphocytes in localized non-small cell lung cancer. Some clones are missing from TCRdb's copy, which holds only in-frame ones; the method was immunoSEQ multiplex PCR. The sample yields about 7,000 clones, about 78% seen once. Sequencing was performed on lung tumor tissue. All receptors derive from a human donor with non-small cell lung cancer. Both conserved end residues are part of each CDR3. The D gene is left open where the match is weak. Size is omitted from some rows. Given values are once, few, many or a class for expanded clones.

V gene	D gene	J gene	clone size	CDR3 protein	CDR3 DNA
TRBV4-1	TRBD1	TRBJ1-2	.	CASSPAEDRVTYGYTF	TGCGCCAGCAGCCCCGCGGAGGACAGGGTTACCTATGGCTACACCTTC
TRBV28	TRBD1	TRBJ1-4	few	CASGQGDGEKLFF	TGTGCCAGCGGACAGGGGGATGGTGAAAAACTGTTTTTT
TRBV30	.	TRBJ1-1	once	CAWSVGITEVEAFF	TGTGCCTGGAGTGTAGGGATTACGGAGGTGGAAGCTTTCTTT
TRBV5-5	.	TRBJ2-3	.	CASSLIIDTQYF	TGTGCCAGCAGCTTGATAATAGATACGCAGTATTTT
TRBV11-1	.	TRBJ1-2	.	CASSPLGQLGDGYTF	TGTGCCAGCAGCCCCCTCGGACAACTAGGGGATGGCTACACCTTC
TRBV9	.	TRBJ2-7	.	CASSPLEQYF	TGTGCCAGCAGCCCTTTGGAGCAGTACTTC
TRBV28	.	TRBJ1-2	.	CASSLRTKYSVLLPNYGYTF	TGTGCCAGCAGCCTTCGGACCAAGTACTCGGTACTCCTACCTAACTATGGCTACACCTTC
TRBV6-5	.	TRBJ1-2	.	CASSAGGLGYTF	TGTGCCAGCAGTGCTGGGGGGCTTGGCTACACCTTC
TRBV28	.	TRBJ1-2	.	CASSLRLTGYTF	TGTGCCAGCAGTTTAAGGCTGACTGGCTACACCTTC
TRBV19	.	TRBJ2-1	.	CASSEADLSYNEQFF	TGTGCCAGTAGCGAAGCGGATCTCTCCTACAATGAGCAGTTCTTC
TRBV2	TRBD1	TRBJ1-2	.	CASSEAGTGYGYTF	TGTGCCAGCAGTGAAGCGGGGACAGGCTATGGCTACACCTTC
TRBV7-9	.	TRBJ2-7	few	CASSLESMSEQYF	TGTGCCAGCAGCTTAGAGTCAATGAGCGAGCAGTACTTC
TRBV30	.	TRBJ2-2	.	CAWSGTANTGELFF	TGTGCCTGGAGTGGGACAGCTAACACCGGGGAGCTGTTTTTT
TRBV5-1	TRBD1	TRBJ2-5	few	CASSFTGQGAETQYF	TGCGCCAGCAGCTTCACCGGACAGGGGGCCGAGACCCAGTACTTC
TRBV7-2	TRBD2	TRBJ2-5	once	CASSSSGRGETQYF	TGTGCCAGCAGCTCAAGCGGGAGAGGTGAGACCCAGTACTTC
TRBV29-1	.	TRBJ2-1	.	CSVEVDSSHEQFF	TGCAGCGTTGAAGTGGACTCTTCCCATGAGCAGTTCTTC
TRBV4-1	TRBD1	TRBJ2-2	few	CASSQVTGHTGELFF	TGCGCCAGCAGCCAAGTGACAGGGCACACCGGGGAGCTGTTTTTT
TRBV30	.	TRBJ2-3	.	CAWTPSGSTDTQYF	TGTGCCTGGACTCCGAGCGGGAGCACAGATACGCAGTATTTT
TRBV15	.	TRBJ2-6	once	CATSREGSGANVLTF	TGTGCCACCAGCAGAGAGGGTTCTGGGGCCAACGTCCTGACTTTC
TRBV27	.	TRBJ1-2	.	CASSFGGGGNYGYTF	TGTGCCAGCAGTTTTGGAGGGGGGGGTAACTATGGCTACACCTTC
TRBV28	.	TRBJ1-1	.	CASWRAPLEAFF	TGTGCCAGCTGGAGGGCTCCTCTAGAAGCTTTCTTT
TRBV6-6	.	TRBJ2-2	once	CASSSSNTGELFF	TGTGCCAGCAGTTCCTCGAACACCGGGGAGCTGTTTTTT
TRBV10-3	.	TRBJ2-5	few	CATGEPQETQYF	TGTGCCACCGGAGAACCGCAAGAGACCCAGTACTTC
TRBV9	.	TRBJ2-7	.	CASSEKDGTGSSYEQYF	TGTGCCAGCAGCGAGAAGGATGGAACAGGGAGCTCCTACGAGCAGTACTTC
TRBV11-2	TRBD2	TRBJ2-7	.	CASSLDQLAPLVF	TGTGCCAGCAGCTTAGACCAACTAGCGCCTCTAGTCTTC
TRBV28	.	TRBJ2-5	.	CASSPDRGRGETQYF	TGTGCCAGCAGTCCAGACCGGGGCAGGGGCGAGACCCAGTACTTC
TRBV9	TRBD1	TRBJ2-5	.	CASSISTGTGAGETQYF	TGTGCCAGCAGCATATCTACCGGGACAGGGGCTGGAGAGACCCAGTACTTC
TRBV5-1	.	TRBJ2-1	.	CASSLPPGVDYNEQFF	TGCGCCAGCAGCTTGCCCCCAGGGGTTGACTACAATGAGCAGTTCTTC
TRBV4-1	TRBD2	TRBJ2-2	.	CASSQEALAGVRVGELFF	TGCGCCAGCAGCCAAGAGGCGCTAGCGGGAGTGAGGGTCGGGGAGCTGTTTTTT
TRBV2	.	TRBJ2-2	.	CASRITRNTGELFF	TGTGCCAGCAGGATTACCAGGAACACCGGGGAGCTGTTTTTT
TRBV5-6	.	TRBJ2-6	once	CASSLEGSGANVLTF	TGTGCCAGCAGCTTGGAAGGGTCTGGGGCCAACGTCCTGACTTTC
TRBV30	.	TRBJ2-1	.	CAWSVLGSVSYEQFF	TGTGCCTGGAGTGTACTCGGGAGCGTAAGCTATGAGCAGTTCTTC
TRBV7-9	.	TRBJ1-1	medium-sized	CASSLAEGVEAFF	TGTGCCAGCAGCTTAGCAGAGGGAGTTGAAGCTTTCTTT
TRBV7-2	TRBD1	TRBJ2-4	once	CASSPDPDRVQYF	TGTGCCAGCAGCCCAGATCCGGACAGGGTTCAGTACTTC
TRBV10-1	.	TRBJ1-4	once	CASIKADSGEKLFF	TGCGCCAGCATTAAGGCGGACTCAGGGGAAAAACTGTTTTTT
TRBV20-1	.	TRBJ2-5	.	CSAEDQETQYF	TGCAGTGCTGAGGACCAAGAGACCCAGTACTTC
TRBV10-3	TRBD2	TRBJ2-3	.	CAIRSFGTSGRAGDTQYF	TGTGCCATCAGGTCGTTCGGGACTAGCGGGAGGGCCGGAGATACGCAGTATTTT